The next 28 T cell receptor beta chains were all read from a single sample in a study of post-analysis software for immune sequencing data. Overall study findings and caveats: The five TRBV segments detected at higher frequency in patients than in controls included TRBV5-6, TRBV5-1 and TRBV20-1.

Unique molecular identifiers were carried by the TCR beta cDNA libraries. TCRdb re-called the PCR reads with MiXCR, one entry per CDR3 protein. The sample comprises more than 450,000 distinct CDR3 sequences, approximately 31% of which are singletons, and about 6% rests with the top ten. No antigen has been identified for these receptors. Sequencing was done on a sample of blood. These receptors were collected from a girl younger than 18 with multiple sclerosis.

The count of this clonotype is one. The chain has TRBV9 and TRBJ1-1; tentatively, D is TRBD1 (6 bases). The CDR3 contains 13 residues. V shed 8 bases and J shed 3 bases, with 14 bases lying between them. Per the germline V gene, CDR1 is SGDLS and CDR2 is YYNGEE. DNA for the CDR3: TGTGCCAGTAACGAGGGGGGAGACACTGAAGCTTTCTTT. Its protein product is CASNEGGDTEAFF.

This chain uses TRBV7-2 with TRBJ2-7; TRBD2 aligns across 11 bases. Trimming took 1 base from V and 0 from J; bases not matched to a gene: 11. The CDR3 covers 19 residues. Germline CDR1 is SGHTA and CDR2 is FQGNSA. The CDR3 is CASSLEEPSGGYYSYEQYF. CDR3 coding DNA: TGTGCCAGCAGCTTAGAGGAGCCTAGCGGGGGGTACTACTCCTACGAGCAGTACTTC.

This rearrangement joins TRBV20-1 to TRBJ1-2; weak D call: TRBD1 (5 bases). CDR1 and CDR2 (germline): DFQATT, SNEGSKA (reference sequence). The CDR3 is made up of 15 amino acids. V shed 8 bases and J shed 3 bases, with 22 bases lying between them. This CDR3 is CSTNPGLRSYYGYTF. The CDR3, as DNA: TGCAGTACTAACCCGGGACTTCGGTCCTACTATGGCTACACCTTC.

The V and J genes are TRBV6-5 and TRBJ1-1; no clear D. Germline assignment: CDR1 MNHEY and CDR2 SVGAGI. CDR3 size: 17 residues. Deletions cut 0 bases from V and 0 bases from J, with 14 bases between. Here the CDR3 reads CASSYSWGGEVNTEAFF. CDR3 coding DNA: TGTGCCAGCAGTTACTCTTGGGGTGGGGAAGTGAACACTGAAGCTTTCTTT.

This chain connects TRBV5-1 to TRBJ2-1; 10 nucleotides align to TRBD2. CDR1 and CDR2 from the germline V gene are SGHRS and YFSETQ. The CDR3 contains 17 residues. The trim removed 1 base at V and 0 bases at J, leaving 4 bases unmatched. Here the CDR3 DNA reads TGCGCCAGCAGCTTGTATAGCGGGGGGCCCTCCTACAATGAGCAGTTCTTC. Translating gives CASSLYSGGPSYNEQFF.

This clonotype has only a few counts. J is TRBJ2-1 and V is TRBV20-1; possibly TRBD2 for D (6 bases). The CDR3 has 15 amino acids. Germline CDR1 and CDR2: DFQATT and SNEGSKA (reference sequence). Trimming took 3 bases from V and 6 from J, leaving 18 bases between them. The CDR3 protein is CSASSPSAGFNEQFF. The CDR3 coding sequence is TGCAGTGCTAGCTCCCCTAGCGCGGGTTTCAATGAGCAGTTCTTC.

The J gene is TRBJ2-1, the V gene TRBV27, with D perhaps TRBD2 (6 bases). CDR3 length equals 14 residues. CDR1 and CDR2 from the germline V gene are MNHEY and SMNVEV (reference sequence). V gave up 2 bases and J gave up 13 bases, with 18 bases separating them. DNA for the CDR3: TGTGCCAGCAGTTTAAACCCCGGGAGAGAGACCCAGTTCTTC. Translation gives CASSLNPGRETQFF.

This sequence joins TRBV7-2 and TRBJ2-5; D is unresolved. CDR1 and CDR2 from the germline V gene are SGHTA and FQGNSA. The CDR3 runs to 17 residues. V shed 1 base and J shed 11 bases, with 26 bases lying between them. The CDR3 DNA sequence: TGTGCCAGCAGCTTAGAGTCGTTCGGACGCCTACCCTTAGAGCAGTACTTC. As protein: CASSLESFGRLPLEQYF.

J is TRBJ1-1 and V is TRBV20-1; D is possibly TRBD1 (6 bases). With 3 bases removed from V and 10 bases from J, the gap between germline ends came to 21 bases. Germline lookup yields CDR1 DFQATT and CDR2 SNEGSKA (reference sequence). This CDR3 region has 14 residues. The CDR3 is CSASETQGAGVAFF. DNA of the CDR3: TGCAGTGCTAGTGAGACACAGGGAGCGGGAGTAGCTTTCTTT.

This clonotype was recorded a few times. The V call is TRBV7-2, the J call TRBJ1-2, with no clear D. Germline CDR1 reads SGHTA; CDR2 reads FQGNSA. Trimming pared 5 bases from V and 4 bases from J, leaving 20 bases between. The CDR3 is 16 residues long. CDR3 coding DNA: TGTGCCAGCAGCCTCGGACCCCCACAAGCAGGCTATGGCTACACCTTC. It codes for CASSLGPPQAGYGYTF.

The chain is built from TRBV20-1 and TRBJ2-3; 9 bases are a match to TRBD1. J gave up 1 base and V 3 bases, and 8 bases lay outside the gene matches. The CDR3 is made up of 16 amino acids. From germline, CDR1 is DFQATT and CDR2 SNEGSKA (reference sequence). CDR3 region: CSASIRGTGRTDTQYF. CDR3 nucleotides: TGCAGTGCTAGCATCCGAGGGACAGGGCGCACAGATACGCAGTATTTT.

This chain links TRBV29-1 with TRBJ1-2; 10 bases are shared with TRBD1. The V gene end was trimmed by 7 bases and the J gene end by 7 bases; junction bases not matched to a gene: 24. The CDR3 consists of 18 residues. Germline loops: CDR1 SQVTM, CDR2 ANQGSEA. CDR3 bases: TGCAGCGCCTTACCGAGCGAGGGAAGCCCAGACAGGGGGCTTGGCTACACCTTC. Translating gives CSALPSEGSPDRGLGYTF. Filled out from reference TRBV29-1 and TRBJ1-2, the complete variable domain reads SAVISQKPSRDICQRGTSLTIQCQVDSQVTMMFWYRQQPGQSLTLIATANQGSEATYESGFVIDKFPISRPNLTFSTLTVSNMSPEDSSIYLCSALPSEGSPDRGLGYTFGSGTRLTVV.

This clonotype showed up just a few times. The V call is TRBV20-1, the J call TRBJ2-1, with D tentatively TRBD2 (6 bases). CDR3 length equals 15 residues. Germline V CDR1 and CDR2: DFQATT, SNEGSKA (reference sequence). V was cut by 1 base and J by 10 bases, with 20 bases left in between. As DNA, the CDR3 is TGCAGTGCTAGAGCGGGTAGACTAGGCGTGCACGAGCAGTTCTTC. This encodes CSARAGRLGVHEQFF.

CDR3 in amino acids: CASSQVDEKLFF. CDR3 bases: TGCGCCAGCAGCCAAGTGGATGAAAAACTGTTTTTT. The genes are TRBV4-1 and TRBJ1-4; unclear D gene. The CDR3 sequence is 12 residues long. Looked up from germline, CDR1 is MGHRA and CDR2 is YSYEKL. The V end was cut by 1 base, the J end by 6 bases, with 3 bases between.

This clonotype was seen a few times. The chain combines TRBV12-3 or TRBV12-4 with TRBJ1-2; 8 positions match TRBD1. The CDR3 loop spans 14 amino acids. The trim removed 5 bases at V and 4 bases at J, leaving 6 bases unmatched. The CDR3 here is CASSPGTGRYGYTF. Here the CDR3 DNA reads TGTGCCAGCAGTCCAGGGACAGGCCGCTATGGCTACACCTTC.

The rearrangement joins TRBV20-1 to TRBJ2-1; perhaps TRBD2 as D (7 bases). Germline V lookup: CDR1 DFQATT, CDR2 SNEGSKA (reference sequence). V was shortened by 2 bases and J by 8 bases, with 10 bases between the two germline ends. There are 12 residues in the CDR3. CDR3 DNA sequence: TGCAGTGCTAGACGGGGGGCCCATGAGCAGTTCTTC. This translates into CSARRGAHEQFF.

The gene calls are TRBV6-6 and TRBJ1-1; the D gene is possibly TRBD1 (5 bases). CDR1 and CDR2 from the germline V gene are MNHNY and SVGAGI (reference sequence). Trimming stripped 2 bases from V and 0 bases from J, with 10 bases between. This CDR3 has 15 amino acids. DNA for the CDR3: TGTGCCAGCAGTTACGGTCCAGGGATGAACACTGAAGCTTTCTTT. This translates into CASSYGPGMNTEAFF.

This clonotype has more than one count but fewer than ten. V is TRBV11-2 and J is TRBJ2-3; 8 bases map to TRBD2. Germline CDR1 SGHAT, CDR2 FQNNGV. The J segment lost 4 bases and the V segment lost 1 base, leaving 13 bases of the junction unmatched. This CDR3 is built from 18 residues. The CDR3 region is CASSLAGRIAGIADTQYF. CDR3 DNA sequence: TGTGCCAGCAGCTTAGCTGGCCGGATAGCGGGGATTGCAGATACGCAGTATTTT.

This clonotype was seen just once. One junction end does not reproduce the germline sequence, and a read error may be involved. The chain links TRBV2 to TRBJ2-5; D might be TRBD1 (6 bases). The germline gives CDR1 SNHLY, CDR2 FYNNEI. This CDR3 spans 13 amino acids. CDR3 sequence reads: CAGSRDIQETQYF. The CDR3 DNA follows: TGTGCCGGCAGTAGGGACATCCAAGAGACCCAGTACTTC.

This chain uses TRBV18 with TRBJ2-5, with 7 bases matching TRBD1. V was clipped by 8 bases and J by 4 bases; unmatched bases: 7. CDR1 and CDR2 from the germline V gene are KGHSH and LQKENI. The CDR3 is 13 residues long. The CDR3 here is CASTARGRETQYF. The CDR3 bases are TGTGCCAGCACCGCGAGGGGGCGAGAGACCCAGTACTTC. The entire variable domain, with the rest obtained from reference TRBV18 and TRBJ2-5, is as follows: NAGVMQNPRHLVRRRGQEARLRCSPMKGHSHVYWYRQLPEEGLKFMVYLQKENIIDESGMPKERFSAEFPKEGPSILRIQQVVRGDSAAYFCASTARGRETQYFGPGTRLLVL.

J is TRBJ2-7 and V is TRBV7-9; D may be TRBD1 (5 bases). V lost 2 bases to trimming and J lost 5 bases, with 13 bases between them. Germline CDR1 SEHNR, CDR2 FQNEAQ (reference sequence). The CDR3 has 14 amino acids. As DNA, the CDR3 is TGTGCCAGCAGCTTAATGCAGGGTTCCGACGAGCAGTACTTC. It translates to CASSLMQGSDEQYF.

A few counts support this clonotype. The gene calls are TRBV4-2 and TRBJ1-5; 8 positions agree with TRBD1. With 4 bases clipped from V and 5 bases from J, the junction kept 7 bases outside the gene matches. This CDR3 is 15 amino acids long. The germline CDR1 and CDR2 sequences are LGHNA and YNFKEQ. The CDR3 DNA reads TGTGCCAGCAGCCCGGACAGGGCAGGTGATCAGCCCCAGCATTTT. It codes for CASSPDRAGDQPQHF.

V and J are TRBV29-1 and TRBJ2-7; D tentatively reads TRBD1 or TRBD2 (5 bases each). V lost 6 bases to trimming and J lost 2 bases, with 14 bases between them. CDR3 length: 13 amino acids. The germline V gene has CDR1 SQVTM and CDR2 ANQGSEA. The CDR3 DNA reads as TGCAGCGTGGGGGTGAAGGGACCCTACGAGCAGTACTTC. It specifies CSVGVKGPYEQYF.

This clonotype occurred many times. The chain joins TRBV12-3 or TRBV12-4 to TRBJ2-5; the D is unclear. The CDR3 covers 13 residues. V was clipped by 5 bases and J by 5 bases, with 12 bases between them. The DNA for the CDR3 is TGTGCCAGCAGTAGGGTGGTTGAGGAGACCCAGTACTTC. Its translation is CASSRVVEETQYF.

The sample holds many counts of this clonotype. The chain employs TRBV29-1 and TRBJ2-5; unclear D gene. The length of the CDR3 is 10 residues. Trimming took 6 bases from V and 4 from J, leaving 6 bases between them. Germline V gene lookup returns CDR1 SQVTM and CDR2 ANQGSEA. DNA for the CDR3: TGCAGCGTCGGGCCAGAGACCCAGTACTTC. Translated: CSVGPETQYF.

V gene TRBV20-1 combines with J gene TRBJ1-2, with D perhaps matching TRBD1 (6 bases). The CDR3 is 13 amino acids. The V gene's germline CDR1 is DFQATT and CDR2 SNEGSKA (reference sequence). Trimming took 5 bases from V and 8 from J, leaving 18 bases between them. The CDR3 here is CSAGPRGASGYTF. For the CDR3, the DNA is TGCAGTGCTGGACCTCGGGGGGCCAGCGGCTACACCTTC.

A few counts support this clonotype. This chain joins TRBV12-3 or TRBV12-4 and TRBJ2-5; a weak D match, TRBD2 (5 bases). The CDR3 loop spans 12 amino acids. V lost 7 bases and J 12 bases, leaving 18 bases between the germline ends. This CDR3 reads CASILGGPPKYF. The CDR3 bases are TGTGCCAGCATCCTCGGAGGACCTCCTAAGTACTTC.

As DNA, the CDR3 is TGTGCCAGCAGCTTAGGGACAGGGAGACCCCAGCATTTT. Translation: CASSLGTGRPQHF. This chain links TRBV7-9 with TRBJ1-5, with 8 bases that match TRBD1. The J segment lost 10 bases and the V segment lost 1 base, leaving 3 bases of the junction unmatched. This CDR3 has 13 residues. Germline V lookup: CDR1 SEHNR, CDR2 FQNEAQ (reference sequence).